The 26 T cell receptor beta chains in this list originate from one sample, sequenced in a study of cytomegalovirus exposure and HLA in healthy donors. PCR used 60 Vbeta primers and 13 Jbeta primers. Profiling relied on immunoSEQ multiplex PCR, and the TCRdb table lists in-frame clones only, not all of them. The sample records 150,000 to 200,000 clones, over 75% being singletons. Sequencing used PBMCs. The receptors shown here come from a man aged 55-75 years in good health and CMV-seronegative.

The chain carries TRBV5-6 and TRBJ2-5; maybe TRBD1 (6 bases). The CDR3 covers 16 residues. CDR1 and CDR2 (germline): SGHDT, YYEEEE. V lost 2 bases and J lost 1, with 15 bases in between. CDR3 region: CASSFRTEIIQETQYF. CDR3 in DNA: TGTGCCAGCAGCTTCAGGACAGAAATAATCCAAGAGACCCAGTACTTC.

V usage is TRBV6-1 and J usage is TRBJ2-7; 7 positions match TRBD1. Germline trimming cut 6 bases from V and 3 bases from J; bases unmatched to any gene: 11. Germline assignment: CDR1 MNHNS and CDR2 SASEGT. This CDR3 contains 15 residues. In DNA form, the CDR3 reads TGTGCCAGCAGCATGGGACAGACCCCCCTCTACGAGCAGTACTTC. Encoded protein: CASSMGQTPLYEQYF.

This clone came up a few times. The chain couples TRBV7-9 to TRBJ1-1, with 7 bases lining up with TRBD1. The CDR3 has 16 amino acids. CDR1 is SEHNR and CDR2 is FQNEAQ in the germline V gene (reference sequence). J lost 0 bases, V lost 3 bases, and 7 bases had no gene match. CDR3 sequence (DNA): TGTGCCAGCAGCTTTGGGACAGCACGACTGAACACTGAAGCTTTCTTT. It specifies CASSFGTARLNTEAFF.

CDR3 residues: CASSSTGGRLNEQYF. The DNA for the CDR3 is TGTGCCAGCAGTTCGACAGGGGGTAGGTTGAACGAGCAGTACTTC. The rearrangement joins TRBV2 to TRBJ2-7; TRBD1 matches 9 bases. Per germline, CDR1 SNHLY and CDR2 FYNNEI. J lost 5 bases, V lost 5 bases, and 10 bases had no gene match. There are 15 residues in the CDR3.

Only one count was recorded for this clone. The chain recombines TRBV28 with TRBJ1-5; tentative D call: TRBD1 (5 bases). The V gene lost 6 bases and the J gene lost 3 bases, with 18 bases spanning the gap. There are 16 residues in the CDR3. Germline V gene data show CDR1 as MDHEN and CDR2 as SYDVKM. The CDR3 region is CASSSLIGTYNQPQHF. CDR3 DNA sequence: TGTGCCAGCAGCTCCCTGATCGGGACTTACAATCAGCCCCAGCATTTT.

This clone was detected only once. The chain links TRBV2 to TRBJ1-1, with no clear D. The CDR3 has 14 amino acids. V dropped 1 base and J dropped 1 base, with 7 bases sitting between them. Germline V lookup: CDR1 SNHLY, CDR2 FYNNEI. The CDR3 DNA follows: TGTGCCAGCAGTGAAGGTGGAGGGAACACTGAAGCTTTCTTT. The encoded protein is CASSEGGGNTEAFF.

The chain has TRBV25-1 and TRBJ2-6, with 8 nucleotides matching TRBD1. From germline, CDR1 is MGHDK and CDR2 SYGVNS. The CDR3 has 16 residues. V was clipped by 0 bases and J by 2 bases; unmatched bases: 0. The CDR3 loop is CASSEYRGPGANVLTF. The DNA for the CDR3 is TGTGCCAGCAGTGAATACAGGGGGCCTGGGGCCAACGTCCTGACTTTC.

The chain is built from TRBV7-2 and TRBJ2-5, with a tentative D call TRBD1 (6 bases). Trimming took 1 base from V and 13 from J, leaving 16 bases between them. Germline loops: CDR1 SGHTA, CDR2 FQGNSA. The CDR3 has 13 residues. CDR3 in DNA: TGTGCCAGCAGCTTAGACCGGGACAATGGGGGGTACTTC. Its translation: CASSLDRDNGGYF.

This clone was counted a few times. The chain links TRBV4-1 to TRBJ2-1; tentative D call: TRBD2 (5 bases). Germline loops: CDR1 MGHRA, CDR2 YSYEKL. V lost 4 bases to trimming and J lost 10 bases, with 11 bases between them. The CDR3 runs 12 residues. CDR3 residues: CASSPRPGEQFF. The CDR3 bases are TGCGCCAGCAGCCCTAGACCGGGAGAGCAGTTCTTC.

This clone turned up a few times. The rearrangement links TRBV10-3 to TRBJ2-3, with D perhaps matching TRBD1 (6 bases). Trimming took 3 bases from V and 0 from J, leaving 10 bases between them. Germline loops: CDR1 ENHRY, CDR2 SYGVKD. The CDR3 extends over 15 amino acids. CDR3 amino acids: CAISDTGFSTDTQYF. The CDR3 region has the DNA TGTGCCATCAGTGACACAGGGTTTAGCACAGATACGCAGTATTTT.

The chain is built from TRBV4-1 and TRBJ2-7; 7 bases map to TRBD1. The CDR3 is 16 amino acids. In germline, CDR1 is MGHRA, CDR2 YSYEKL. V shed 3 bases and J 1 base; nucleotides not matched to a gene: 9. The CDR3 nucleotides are TGCGCCAGCAGCCAGGGGTGGGGACAGTCATCCTACGAGCAGTACTTC. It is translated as CASSQGWGQSSYEQYF.

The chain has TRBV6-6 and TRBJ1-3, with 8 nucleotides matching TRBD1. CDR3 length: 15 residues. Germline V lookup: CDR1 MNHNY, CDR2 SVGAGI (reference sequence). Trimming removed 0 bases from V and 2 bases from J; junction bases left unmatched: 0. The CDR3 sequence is CASSYSTGAGNTIYF. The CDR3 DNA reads TGTGCCAGCAGTTACTCGACAGGGGCTGGAAACACCATATATTTT.

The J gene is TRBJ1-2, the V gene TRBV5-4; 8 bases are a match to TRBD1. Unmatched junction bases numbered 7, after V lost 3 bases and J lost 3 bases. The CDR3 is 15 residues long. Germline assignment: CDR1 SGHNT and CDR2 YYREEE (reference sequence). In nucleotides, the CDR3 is TGTGCCAGCAGCTCGCAGGGGGCGCGGGACTATGGCTACACCTTC. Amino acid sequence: CASSSQGARDYGYTF.

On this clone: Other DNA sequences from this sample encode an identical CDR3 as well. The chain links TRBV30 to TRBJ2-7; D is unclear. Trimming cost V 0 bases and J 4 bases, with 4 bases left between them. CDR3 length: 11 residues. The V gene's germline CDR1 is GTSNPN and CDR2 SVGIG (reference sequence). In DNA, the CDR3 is TGTGCCTGGAGTGTACAATACGAGCAGTACTTC. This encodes CAWSVQYEQYF.

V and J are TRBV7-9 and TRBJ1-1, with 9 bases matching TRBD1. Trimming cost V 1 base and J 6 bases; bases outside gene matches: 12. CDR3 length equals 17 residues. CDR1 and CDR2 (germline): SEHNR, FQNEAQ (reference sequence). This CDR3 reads CASSLGGWGQGAPEAFF. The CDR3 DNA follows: TGTGCCAGCAGCTTAGGGGGTTGGGGACAGGGTGCGCCTGAAGCTTTCTTT.

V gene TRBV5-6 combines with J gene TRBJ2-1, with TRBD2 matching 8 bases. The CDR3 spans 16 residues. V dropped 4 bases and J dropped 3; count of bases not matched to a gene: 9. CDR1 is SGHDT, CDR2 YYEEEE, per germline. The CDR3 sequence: CASSVTGTRYYNEQFF. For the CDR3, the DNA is TGTGCCAGCAGCGTGACCGGGACTAGATACTACAATGAGCAGTTCTTC.

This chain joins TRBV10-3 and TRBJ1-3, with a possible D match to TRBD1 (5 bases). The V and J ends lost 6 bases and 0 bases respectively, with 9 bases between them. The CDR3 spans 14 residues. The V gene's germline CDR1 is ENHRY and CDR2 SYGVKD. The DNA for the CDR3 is TGTGCCATCAGACAGGATCTCTCTGGAAACACCATATATTTT. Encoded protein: CAIRQDLSGNTIYF.

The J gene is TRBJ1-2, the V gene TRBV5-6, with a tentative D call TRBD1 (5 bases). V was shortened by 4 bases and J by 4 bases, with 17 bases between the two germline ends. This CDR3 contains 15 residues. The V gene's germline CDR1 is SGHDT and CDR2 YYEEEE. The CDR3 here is CASSARDSPFYGYTF. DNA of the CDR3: TGTGCCAGCAGCGCCCGGGACTCCCCTTTCTATGGCTACACCTTC.

This chain's CDR3 is CASSQDIDSGQGNTF. In DNA form, the CDR3 reads TGTGCCAGCAGCCAAGATATCGACTCGGGACAGGGGAACACCTTC. J is TRBJ1-2 and V is TRBV14, with 10 bases fitting TRBD1. The CDR3 runs to 15 residues. CDR1 SGHDN and CDR2 FVKESK come from the germline V gene. V lost 0 bases to trimming and J lost 12 bases; unmatched junction nucleotides: 10.

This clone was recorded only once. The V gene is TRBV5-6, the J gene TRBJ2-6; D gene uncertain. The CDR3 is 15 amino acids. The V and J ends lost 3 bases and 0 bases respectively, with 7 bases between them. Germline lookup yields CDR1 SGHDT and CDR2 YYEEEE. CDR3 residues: CASSSKNSGANVLTF. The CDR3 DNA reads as TGTGCCAGCAGCTCAAAAAACTCTGGGGCCAACGTCCTGACTTTC.

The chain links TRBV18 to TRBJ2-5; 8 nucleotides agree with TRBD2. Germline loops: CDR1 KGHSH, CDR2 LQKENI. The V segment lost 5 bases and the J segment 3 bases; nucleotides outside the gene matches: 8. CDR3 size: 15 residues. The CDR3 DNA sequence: TGTGCCAGCTCAACGGGAGGGACTCTCAAAGAGACCCAGTACTTC. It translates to CASSTGGTLKETQYF. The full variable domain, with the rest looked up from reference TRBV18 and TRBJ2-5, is NAGVMQNPRHLVRRRGQEARLRCSPMKGHSHVYWYRQLPEEGLKFMVYLQKENIIDESGMPKERFSAEFPKEGPSILRIQQVVRGDSAAYFCASSTGGTLKETQYFGPGTRLLVL.

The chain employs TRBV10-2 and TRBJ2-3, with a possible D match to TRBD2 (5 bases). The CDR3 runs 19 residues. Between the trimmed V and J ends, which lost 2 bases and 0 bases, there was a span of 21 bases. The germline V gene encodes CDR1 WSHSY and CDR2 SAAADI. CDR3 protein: CASSEAPGSNRTSTDTQYF. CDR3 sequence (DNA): TGCGCCAGCAGTGAGGCCCCGGGGTCGAATCGGACGAGCACAGATACGCAGTATTTT.

In DNA form, the CDR3 reads TGCGCCAGCAGCCAAGATCGACTCCCAGTGAACACTGAAGCTTTCTTT. Translated, it gives CASSQDRLPVNTEAFF. The chain is built from TRBV4-1 and TRBJ1-1; D is uncertain. Between the trimmed V and J ends, which lost 0 bases and 0 bases, there was a span of 11 bases. The germline V gene encodes CDR1 MGHRA and CDR2 YSYEKL. The CDR3 consists of 16 residues.

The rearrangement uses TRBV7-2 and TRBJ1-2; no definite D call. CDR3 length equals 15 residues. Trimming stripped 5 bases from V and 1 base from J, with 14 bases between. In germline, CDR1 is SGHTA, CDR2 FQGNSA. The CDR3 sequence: CASSNQVGLNYGYTF. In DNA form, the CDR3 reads TGTGCCAGCAGCAACCAAGTGGGCCTTAACTATGGCTACACCTTC.

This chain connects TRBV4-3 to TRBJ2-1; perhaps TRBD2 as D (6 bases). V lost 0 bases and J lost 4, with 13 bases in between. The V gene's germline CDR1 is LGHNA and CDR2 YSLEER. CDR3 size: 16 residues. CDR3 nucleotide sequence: TGCGCCAGCAGCCAAGATCCGGGGGTGGGGTACAATGAGCAGTTCTTC. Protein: CASSQDPGVGYNEQFF.

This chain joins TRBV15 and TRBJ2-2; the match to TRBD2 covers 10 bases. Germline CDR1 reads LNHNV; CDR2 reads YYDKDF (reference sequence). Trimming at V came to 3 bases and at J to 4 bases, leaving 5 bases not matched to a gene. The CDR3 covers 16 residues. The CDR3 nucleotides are TGTGCCACCAGCAGTATAGCGGGAGGCCCCACCGGGGAGCTGTTTTTT. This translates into CATSSIAGGPTGELFF.